These 23 T cell receptor beta chains came from one sample sequenced in a study of response to subunit inactivated influenza vaccine. TCRdb called the RT-PCR reads again in MiXCR, with one record for every CDR3 protein. The table lists about 530,000 distinct CDR3 sequences, approximately 12% of them singletons. Sequencing was performed on PBMCs from blood, taken on the day of vaccination. These receptors were collected from a man aged 50 or older who received an inactivated influenza vaccine.

The rearrangement links TRBV7-9 to TRBJ2-7, with TRBD1 identical over 9 bases. Germline V lookup: CDR1 SEHNR, CDR2 FQNEAQ (reference sequence). With V trimmed by 2 bases and J by 3 bases, 2 bases remained unmatched. This CDR3 region has 14 residues. The CDR3 nucleotides are TGTGCCAGCAGCTTATGGGACAGGGTCTACGAGCAGTACTTC. Its protein product is CASSLWDRVYEQYF.

This clonotype has only a few counts. The chain is built from TRBV28 and TRBJ2-4; TRBD2 aligns across 8 bases. Germline values: CDR1 MDHEN, CDR2 SYDVKM. V shed 4 bases and J 0 bases; nucleotides not matched to a gene: 14. The length of the CDR3 is 19 residues. CDR3 DNA sequence: TGTGCCAGCAGTTCCTTAGCGGGACTCACCTCCCTAGCCAAAAACATTCAGTACTTC. Its protein product is CASSSLAGLTSLAKNIQYF.

The rearrangement links TRBV29-1 to TRBJ2-5; D may be TRBD1 (6 bases). The CDR3 contains 12 residues. CDR1 and CDR2 (germline): SQVTM, ANQGSEA. V shed 5 bases and J shed 4 bases, with 11 bases lying between them. CDR3 nucleotide sequence: TGCAGCGTTACAGGGATTCGAGAGACCCAGTACTTC. Translation: CSVTGIRETQYF.

V is TRBV5-4 and J is TRBJ1-1; the D is unclear. The germline gives CDR1 SGHNT, CDR2 YYREEE (reference sequence). The V end lost 4 bases, the J end lost 1 base, and 14 bases lay between the germline ends. The CDR3 is 15 amino acids. As DNA, the CDR3 is TGTGCCAGCAGCCGGACTCAAACAGAGAACACTGAAGCTTTCTTT. Encoded protein: CASSRTQTENTEAFF.

J is TRBJ2-7 and V is TRBV4-3, with 7 bases that match TRBD2. The germline V gene has CDR1 LGHNA and CDR2 YSLEER. This CDR3 region has 15 residues. J was trimmed by 3 bases and V by 1 base; bases with no gene match: 6. CDR3 sequence: CASSQAPSGSYEQYF. The CDR3 DNA follows: TGCGCCAGCAGCCAAGCCCCTAGCGGCAGCTACGAGCAGTACTTC.

This clonotype showed up many times. The chain uses TRBV12-3 or TRBV12-4 and TRBJ2-1; a possible D gene is TRBD1 (6 bases). This CDR3 comprises 12 residues. V was clipped by 3 bases and J by 9 bases, with 9 bases between them. CDR3 residues: CASSFGQLEQFF. The CDR3 nucleotides are TGTGCCAGCAGTTTTGGACAGCTTGAGCAGTTCTTC.

This rearrangement joins TRBV7-2 to TRBJ2-3; 9 bases align to TRBD2. This CDR3 contains 16 residues. The junction had 9 bases not matched to a gene; V was cut back by 1 base and J by 7 bases. Germline loops: CDR1 SGHTA, CDR2 FQGNSA. This chain's CDR3 is CASSLGGLAGFNTQYF. CDR3 bases: TGTGCCAGCAGCTTAGGCGGGCTAGCGGGGTTTAATACGCAGTATTTT.

The chain carries TRBV6-2 or TRBV6-3 and TRBJ2-1; D is perhaps TRBD1 or TRBD2 (7 bases each). The germline V and J ends were trimmed by 2 bases and 6 bases, with 17 bases remaining between them. CDR1 is MNHEY and CDR2 is SVGEGT in the germline V gene. The length of the CDR3 is 16 residues. The CDR3 sequence is CASSYTYRGGVNEQFF. CDR3 nucleotide sequence: TGTGCCAGCAGTTACACATACAGGGGAGGGGTCAATGAGCAGTTCTTC.

J is TRBJ2-7 and V is TRBV28; D perhaps matches TRBD1 (7 bases). V was cut by 2 bases and J by 2 bases, with 13 bases left in between. Per germline, CDR1 MDHEN and CDR2 SYDVKM. The CDR3 totals 15 residues. Here the CDR3 DNA reads TGTGCCAGCAGTTTAATGGCAGGGGGGACCTACGAGCAGTACTTC. Translating it yields CASSLMAGGTYEQYF.

This chain connects TRBV20-1 to TRBJ2-7; 9 bases line up with TRBD1. After removal of 4 bases from V and 1 base from J, the junction contained 2 bases not matched to a gene. CDR1 DFQATT and CDR2 SNEGSKA come from the germline V gene (reference sequence). This CDR3 spans 13 amino acids. The CDR3 spells CSAIGQGSYEQYF. The CDR3 region has the DNA TGCAGTGCTATAGGACAGGGGTCCTACGAGCAGTACTTC.

The chain carries TRBV18 and TRBJ2-3, with 7 bases that match TRBD1. This CDR3 region has 15 residues. With 4 bases clipped from V and 7 bases from J, the junction kept 11 bases outside the gene matches. Germline V CDR1 and CDR2: KGHSH, LQKENI. CDR3 DNA: TGTGCCAGCTCACAGGGGACGACAGGGCGGAATACGCAGTATTTT. Translation gives CASSQGTTGRNTQYF. The complete variable domain, with remaining parts taken from reference TRBV18 and TRBJ2-3, reads NAGVMQNPRHLVRRRGQEARLRCSPMKGHSHVYWYRQLPEEGLKFMVYLQKENIIDESGMPKERFSAEFPKEGPSILRIQQVVRGDSAAYFCASSQGTTGRNTQYFGPGTRLTVL.

In its sample, this clonotype was seen many times. V gene TRBV12-3 or TRBV12-4 combines with J gene TRBJ2-2; 8 bases match TRBD2. This CDR3 comprises 14 residues. V lost 5 bases, J lost 5 bases, and 4 bases stayed unmatched. CDR3 DNA: TGTGCCAGCAGTCCGAGCGGGAGAACCGGGGAGCTGTTTTTT. It is translated as CASSPSGRTGELFF.

This clonotype was observed a handful of times. The rearrangement joins TRBV20-1 to TRBJ1-5; 7 nucleotides agree with TRBD1. J gave up 4 bases and V 4 bases, and 4 bases lay outside the gene matches. The CDR3 has 13 amino acids. Germline CDR1 reads DFQATT; CDR2 reads SNEGSKA (reference sequence). The CDR3 DNA follows: TGCAGTGCTAACCGGGACAGAAATCAGCCCCAGCATTTT. This codes for CSANRDRNQPQHF.

This clonotype was found a few times. V usage is TRBV2 and J usage is TRBJ1-5; 7 bases are a match to TRBD1. From germline, CDR1 is SNHLY and CDR2 FYNNEI. The length of the CDR3 is 17 residues. Trimming at V came to 1 base and at J to 0 bases, leaving 6 bases not matched to a gene. The CDR3 region has the DNA TGTGCCAGCAGTGAAGTCCCAGGGGGACTTAGCAATCAGCCCCAGCATTTT. Translating gives CASSEVPGGLSNQPQHF.

On this clonotype itself: Its ends do not fully match the called genes, so a read error is possible. The CDR3 region is CASSLDRLGGLFF. DNA for the CDR3: TGTGCCAGCAGCTTGGACCGCCTAGGGGGGCTGTTTTTT. The V and J genes are TRBV7-2 and TRBJ2-2; the D gene is possibly TRBD1 (6 bases). Germline V gene sequence: CDR1 SGHTA, CDR2 FQGNSA. This CDR3 spans 13 amino acids.

The gene calls are TRBV18 and TRBJ2-1; 8 nucleotides match TRBD1. The CDR3 covers 12 residues. With 3 bases clipped from V and 8 bases from J, the junction kept 0 bases outside the gene matches. The germline V gene encodes CDR1 KGHSH and CDR2 LQKENI. This CDR3 is CASSPTGDEQFF. The DNA of the CDR3 is TGTGCCAGCTCACCGACAGGGGATGAGCAGTTCTTC.

V usage is TRBV5-1 and J usage is TRBJ2-3, with TRBD2 as a possible D gene (6 bases). The CDR3 consists of 15 residues. V lost 6 bases and J 5 bases, leaving 19 bases between the germline ends. The V gene's germline CDR1 is SGHRS and CDR2 YFSETQ. CDR3 protein: CASIPGGSPVDTQYF. As DNA, the CDR3 is TGCGCCAGCATCCCTGGGGGGAGTCCAGTAGATACGCAGTATTTT.

This clonotype was recorded at least ten times. The chain employs TRBV9 and TRBJ2-2, with D possibly TRBD2 on 5 matching bases. V lost 0 bases and J lost 4, with 10 bases in between. CDR3 length: 15 residues. CDR1 and CDR2 (germline): SGDLS, YYNGEE. In nucleotides, the CDR3 is TGTGCCAGCAGCGTAGAGGGAGCTCCCACCGGGGAGCTGTTTTTT. It codes for CASSVEGAPTGELFF.

This clonotype was counted a few times. The chain couples TRBV6-2 or TRBV6-3 to TRBJ2-6; D unresolved. This CDR3 is 18 amino acids long. The germline CDR1 and CDR2 sequences are MNHEY and SVGEGT. Between the trimmed V and J ends, which lost 8 bases and 2 bases, there was a span of 22 bases. CDR3 residues: CASRKGLPLSPGANVLTF. In nucleotides, the CDR3 is TGTGCCAGCCGAAAAGGTCTGCCGCTTTCCCCTGGGGCCAACGTCCTGACTTTC.

This clonotype has at least ten counts. The genes are TRBV3-1 and TRBJ2-7; no definite D call. This CDR3 has 13 amino acids. V was clipped by 5 bases and J by 0 bases, with 8 bases between them. Germline V gene lookup returns CDR1 LGHDT and CDR2 YNNKEL (reference sequence). CDR3 loop: CASSAGISYEQYF. CDR3 sequence (DNA): TGTGCCAGCAGCGCTGGAATCTCCTACGAGCAGTACTTC.

This clonotype appeared many times. This chain connects TRBV5-1 to TRBJ1-4; D is possibly TRBD1 (5 bases). Germline loops: CDR1 SGHRS, CDR2 YFSETQ. The CDR3 totals 14 residues. The V end was cut by 4 bases, the J end by 5 bases, with 12 bases between. The CDR3 sequence is CASSPGTANEKLFF. The CDR3 DNA reads as TGCGCCAGCAGCCCCGGGACGGCGAATGAAAAACTGTTTTTT.

This chain uses TRBV4-2 with TRBJ1-1; D is unclear. Trimming took 3 bases from V and 0 from J, leaving 17 bases between them. The length of the CDR3 is 17 residues. Germline V CDR1 and CDR2: LGHNA, YNFKEQ. The CDR3: CASSHPLETSVNTEAFF. Here the CDR3 DNA reads TGTGCCAGCAGCCACCCCCTGGAGACAAGCGTGAACACTGAAGCTTTCTTT.

This clonotype was seen many times. The genes are TRBV5-1 and TRBJ1-6; 10 nucleotides line up with TRBD1. Trimming removed 4 bases from V and 5 bases from J; junction bases left unmatched: 3. The CDR3 is made up of 15 amino acids. CDR1 and CDR2 (germline): SGHRS, YFSETQ. The CDR3 is CASSRTGGNNSPLHF. DNA of the CDR3: TGCGCCAGCAGCAGGACAGGGGGAAATAATTCACCCCTCCACTTT.